A single TCR beta chain is shown here with its context. The antigen is unknown. The sample belongs to a study of CXCR3-negative and CXCR3-positive naive CD8 T cells. Overall study findings and caveats: Post-cryopreservation CXCR3 expression was partly diminished, and the bulk of assays employed fresh PBMCs.

CDR1 and CDR2 from the germline V gene are SGHTA and FQGNSA. This CDR3 comprises 16 residues. With UMI labels, 5' RACE was used to prepare the TRB cDNA libraries. From its re-call of the 5' RACE reads, TCRdb lists each CDR3 protein once, without DNA. The specimen's table records approximately 41,000 distinct CDR3 sequences. The J gene is TRBJ2-7, the V gene TRBV7-2. The sequenced material came from memory CD8+ T cells from blood. The receptor comes from a human donor in good health. Some clones in this sample may be carry-over from other donors' samples. The CDR3 loop reads CASSYTRKAVSYEQYF. Supplemented by reference TRBV7-2 and TRBJ2-7, the full variable domain reads GAGVSQSPSNKVTEKGKDVELRCDPISGHTALYWYRQSLGQGLEFLIYFQGNSAPDKSGLPSDRFSAERTGGSVSTLTIQRTQQEDSAVYLCASSYTRKAVSYEQYFGPGTRLTVT.